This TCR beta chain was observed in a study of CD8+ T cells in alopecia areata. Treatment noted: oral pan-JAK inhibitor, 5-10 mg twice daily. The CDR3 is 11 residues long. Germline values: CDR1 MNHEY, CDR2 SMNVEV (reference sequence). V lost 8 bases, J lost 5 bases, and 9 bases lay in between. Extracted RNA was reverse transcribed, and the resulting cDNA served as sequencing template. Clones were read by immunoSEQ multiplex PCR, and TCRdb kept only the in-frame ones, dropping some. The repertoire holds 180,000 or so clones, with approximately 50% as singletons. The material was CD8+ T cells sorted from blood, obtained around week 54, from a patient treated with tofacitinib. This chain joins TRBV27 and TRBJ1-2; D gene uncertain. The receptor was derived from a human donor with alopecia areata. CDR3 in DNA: TGTGCCAGCCATGGAGTATATGGCTACACCTTC. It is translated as CASHGVYGYTF.